This section outlines one T cell receptor (beta chain) sequence together with its context. The source of the sample is a study of cytomegalovirus exposure and HLA in healthy donors. Healthy bone marrow donors formed the donor group. CDR3 length equals 14 residues. The germline V gene has CDR1 SGHVS and CDR2 FQNEAQ. The V gene end was trimmed by 4 bases and the J gene end by 3 bases; junction bases not matched to a gene: 3. The PCR had 60 Vbeta and 13 Jbeta primers. Using immunoSEQ multiplex PCR, the repertoire was profiled, and TCRdb retains in-frame clones only, with some absent. The sample has roughly 100,000 clones, roughly four fifths seen once.

The sample consisted of PBMCs. The clonotype comes from a man aged 35 to 55 in good health and CMV-seronegative. The J gene is TRBJ2-4, the V gene TRBV7-8, with 7 positions matching TRBD2. The CDR3 sequence is CASSSGGNKNIQYF. The DNA of the CDR3 is TGTGCCAGCAGCTCGGGGGGTAACAAAAACATTCAGTACTTC.